Listed below are T cell receptor beta chains from one sample, sequenced in a study of T cells after yellow fever vaccination. TCRdb re-analysed the 5' RACE reads in MiXCR, keeping a single row per CDR3 protein. The sample includes tens of thousands of distinct CDR3 sequences, around 7% of them seen just once. The specimen was CD8+ T cells sorted from PBMCs, collected around 10 days after the first yellow fever vaccination. The receptors here all came from a young man who received the YFV17D yellow fever vaccine. Both conserved end residues are part of each CDR3. A D gene is named only where the DNA matches it firmly.

>.|TRBV5-4
CASLAREGYGYTF
>TRBD1|TRBV4-2
CASSQDTWDRAYNEQFF
>.|TRBV9
CASSVAGDPYNEQFF
>.|TRBV7-6
CASSLRSFESYNEQFF
>.|TRBV5-4
CASSYAGGLGETQYF
>TRBD2|TRBV7-8
CASRGGGLDEQFF
>TRBD1|TRBV28
CASSPDRANQPQHF
>.|TRBV7-3
CASSPAGAPAGTEAFF
>.|TRBV11-1
CASSPPPMDTQYF
>TRBD2|TRBV5-1
CASSPPPTSPYSTDTQYF
>TRBD2|TRBV7-9
CASSYIPGGWTGELFF
>TRBD1|TRBV4-3
CASSHGAGGSQPQHF
>.|TRBV20-1
CSAEGVQPQHF
>.|TRBV7-9
CASSLEGITYEQYF
>.|TRBV4-3
CASRPDRANTGELFF
>.|TRBV7-7
CASSSTISTGELFF
>TRBD2|TRBV7-6
CASSLVTSGGPRGTQYF
>.|TRBV20-1
CSPTSGDSTNYGYTF
>TRBD1|TRBV18
CASSPGYKTGDSNQPQHF
>.|TRBV29-1
CSVVWESTDTQYF
>TRBD1|TRBV12-3/TRBV12-4
CASSSGPTGITEAFF
>TRBD1|TRBV30
CAWSPGTGGIWEQFF
>.|TRBV7-9
CASSSDGTQHF
>.|TRBV29-1
CSTRDPVTGELFF
>TRBD2|TRBV12-3/TRBV12-4
CASSLSGGARTGELFF
>TRBD2|TRBV6-5
CASSYGVSGGGDTQYF
>.|TRBV4-1
CASSQGRDSSYEQYF
>.|TRBV6-5
CASSYQLEGPDTQYF
>.|TRBV2
CASTDTRSYNEQFF
>.|TRBV15
CATSSIPGTGELFF
>.|TRBV24-1
CATSDWGGNTEAFF
>.|TRBV7-9
CASSSPGDPEAFF
>.|TRBV5-6
CASSQEQGWETQYF
>TRBD2|TRBV4-1
CASSQVGGGTDTQYF
>.|TRBV20-1
CCARTASGGWSPYEQYF
>TRBD1|TRBV6-2/TRBV6-3
CASSYGQGANQPQHF
>.|TRBV9
CASSVADLLGQETQYF
>.|TRBV7-9
CASSFSASHTDTQYF
>.|TRBV4-2
CASSQEQGFYGYTF
>TRBD1|TRBV7-3
CASSLGQGVFVYGYTF
>.|TRBV5-4
CASQGAKNIQYF
>TRBD2|TRBV4-1
CASSRTSGDTDTQYF
>TRBD1|TRBV10-3
CAIGGQGINEQFF
>TRBD2|TRBV12-3/TRBV12-4
CASNSGGPRNEQFF
>TRBD2|TRBV20-1
CSARTSGGDFF
>TRBD2|TRBV7-2
CASSSGGGVTARDEQFF
>.|TRBV2
CANQRQSATEAFF
>.|TRBV12-3/TRBV12-4
CASSFLGRDTQYF
>.|TRBV12-3/TRBV12-4
CASSPPWAGELFF
>TRBD2|TRBV20-1
CSAKGTSGVTGTDTQYF
>.|TRBV7-3
CASSFGGRTGELFF
>.|TRBV4-1
CASSQGTAGRGQFF
>.|TRBV4-1
CASSQVGSAPGGNEQFF
>.|TRBV20-1
CSATSWGSSYNEQFF
>TRBD1|TRBV29-1
CSARGGREQFF
>.|TRBV9
CASSPPRGYEQYF
>TRBD1|TRBV27
CASSRTGVHEKLFF
>.|TRBV5-1
CASSLRGVSTDTQYF
>.|TRBV7-9
CASSPGGYEQFF
>TRBD2|TRBV5-1
CASSFSGGSGELFF